The clone carrying this TCR beta chain showed up just once. The junction departs from the called germline gene at one end, perhaps through a read error. The TCR beta repertoire was assessed by survey-level immunoSEQ sequencing. Using immunoSEQ multiplex PCR, the repertoire was profiled, and TCRdb retains in-frame clones only, with some absent. The table shows about 50,000 clones, with approximately 93% occurring only once. Sequencing used PBMCs. The clonotype comes from a man aged 35-49 years with rheumatoid arthritis.

The CDR3 here is CAWSRLAGVVHF. DNA for the CDR3: TGTGCCTGGAGTAGGCTAGCGGGAGTTGTGCACTTC. The V call is TRBV30, the J call TRBJ2-7, with 10 bases fitting TRBD2. The V gene's germline CDR1 is GTSNPN and CDR2 SVGIG (reference sequence). This CDR3 comprises 12 residues.